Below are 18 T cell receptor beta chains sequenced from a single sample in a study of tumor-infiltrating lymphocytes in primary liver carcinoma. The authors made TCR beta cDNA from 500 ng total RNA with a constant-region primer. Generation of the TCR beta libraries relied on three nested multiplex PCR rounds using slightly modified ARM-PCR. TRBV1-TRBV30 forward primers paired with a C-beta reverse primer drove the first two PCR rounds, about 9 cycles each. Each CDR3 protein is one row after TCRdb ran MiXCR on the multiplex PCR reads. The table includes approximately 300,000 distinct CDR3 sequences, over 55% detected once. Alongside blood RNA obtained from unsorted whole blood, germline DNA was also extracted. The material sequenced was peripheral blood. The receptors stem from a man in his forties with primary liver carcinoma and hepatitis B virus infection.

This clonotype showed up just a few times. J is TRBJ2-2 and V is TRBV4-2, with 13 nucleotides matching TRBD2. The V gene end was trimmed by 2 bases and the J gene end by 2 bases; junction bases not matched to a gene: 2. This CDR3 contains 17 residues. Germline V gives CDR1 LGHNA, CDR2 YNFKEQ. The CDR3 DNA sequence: TGTGCCAGCAGCCAAACTAGCGGGAGGGCCAACACCGGGGAGCTGTTTTTT. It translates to CASSQTSGRANTGELFF.

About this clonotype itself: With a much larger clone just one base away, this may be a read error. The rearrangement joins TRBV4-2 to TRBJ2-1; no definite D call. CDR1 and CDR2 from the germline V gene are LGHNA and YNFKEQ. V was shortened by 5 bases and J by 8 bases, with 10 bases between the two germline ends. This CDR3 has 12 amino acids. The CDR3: CASSATNDEQFF. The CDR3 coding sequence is TGTGCCAGCAGCGCTACTAACGATGAGCAGTTCTTC.

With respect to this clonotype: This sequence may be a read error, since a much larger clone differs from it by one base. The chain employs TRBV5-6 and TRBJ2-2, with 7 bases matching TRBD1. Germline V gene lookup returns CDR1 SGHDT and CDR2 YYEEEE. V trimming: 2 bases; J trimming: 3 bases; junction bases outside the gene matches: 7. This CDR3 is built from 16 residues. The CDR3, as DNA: TGTGCCAGCAGCTTTAAGGGGGCACCATACACCGGGGAGCTGTTTTTT. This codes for CASSFKGAPYTGELFF.

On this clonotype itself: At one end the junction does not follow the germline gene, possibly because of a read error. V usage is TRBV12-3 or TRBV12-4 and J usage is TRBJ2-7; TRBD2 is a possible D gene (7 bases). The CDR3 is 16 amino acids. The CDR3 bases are TGTGCCAGCAGTTCCGCTCGGGGGGCGGTCACCTACGAGCAGTACTTT. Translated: CASSSARGAVTYEQYF.

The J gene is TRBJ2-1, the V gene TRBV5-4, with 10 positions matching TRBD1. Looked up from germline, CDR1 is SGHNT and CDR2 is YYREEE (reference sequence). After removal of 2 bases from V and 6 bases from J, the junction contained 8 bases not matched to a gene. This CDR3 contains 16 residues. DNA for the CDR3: TGTGCCAGCAGCTTAATGGCCGGGACAGGGGTCAATGAGCAGTTCTTC. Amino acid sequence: CASSLMAGTGVNEQFF.

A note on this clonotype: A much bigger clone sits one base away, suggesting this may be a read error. This chain's CDR3 is CAGSLQGVGYTF. For the CDR3, the DNA is TGTGCCGGCAGCTTACAAGGGGTTGGCTACACCTTC. The gene calls are TRBV6-2 or TRBV6-3 and TRBJ1-2, with D tentatively TRBD1 (5 bases). Germline CDR1 and CDR2: MNHEY and SVGEGT. The CDR3 totals 12 residues.

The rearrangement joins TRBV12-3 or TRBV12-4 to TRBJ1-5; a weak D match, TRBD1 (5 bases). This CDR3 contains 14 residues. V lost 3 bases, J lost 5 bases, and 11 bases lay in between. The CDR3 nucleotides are TGTGCCAGCAGTTTCGCCATAGGGGATCAGCCCCAGCATTTT. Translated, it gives CASSFAIGDQPQHF.

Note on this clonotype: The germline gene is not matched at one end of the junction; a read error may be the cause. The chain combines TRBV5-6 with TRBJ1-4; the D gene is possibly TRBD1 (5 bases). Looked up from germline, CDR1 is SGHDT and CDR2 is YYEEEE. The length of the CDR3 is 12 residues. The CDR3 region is CDSSFGGEKLFF. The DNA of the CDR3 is TGTGACAGCAGCTTTGGGGGAGAAAAACTGTTTTTT.

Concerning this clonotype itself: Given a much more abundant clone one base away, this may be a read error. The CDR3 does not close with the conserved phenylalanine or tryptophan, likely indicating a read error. CDR3 protein: CASSVGTYYEQYS. As DNA, the CDR3 is TGTGCCAGCAGTGTTGGGACTTACTACGAGCAGTACTCC. This chain connects TRBV4-2 to TRBJ2-7; D perhaps matches TRBD2 (6 bases). V was shortened by 6 bases and J by 3 bases, with 12 bases between the two germline ends. This CDR3 comprises 13 residues. Germline loops: CDR1 LGHNA, CDR2 YNFKEQ.

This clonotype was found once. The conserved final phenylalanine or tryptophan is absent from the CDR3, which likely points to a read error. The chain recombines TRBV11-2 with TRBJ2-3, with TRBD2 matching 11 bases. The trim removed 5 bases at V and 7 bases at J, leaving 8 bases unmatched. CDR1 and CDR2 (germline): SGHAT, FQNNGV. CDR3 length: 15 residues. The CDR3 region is CASSLTSGNQNTQYL. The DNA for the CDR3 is TGTGCCAGCAGCCTGACTAGCGGGAATCAAAATACGCAGTATTTA.

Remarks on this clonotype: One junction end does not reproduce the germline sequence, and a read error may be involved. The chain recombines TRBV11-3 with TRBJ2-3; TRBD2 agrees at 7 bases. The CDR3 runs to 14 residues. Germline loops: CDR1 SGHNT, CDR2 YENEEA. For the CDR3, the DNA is TGTGCCATCAGCAGGACTAGTGAATCAGATACGCAGTATTTT. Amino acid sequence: CAISRTSESDTQYF.

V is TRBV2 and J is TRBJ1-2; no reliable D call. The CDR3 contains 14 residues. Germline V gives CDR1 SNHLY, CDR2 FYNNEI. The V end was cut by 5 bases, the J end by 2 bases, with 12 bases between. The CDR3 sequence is CASSRGRLNYGYTF. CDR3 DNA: TGTGCCAGCAGTAGAGGCAGGTTGAACTATGGCTACACCTTC.

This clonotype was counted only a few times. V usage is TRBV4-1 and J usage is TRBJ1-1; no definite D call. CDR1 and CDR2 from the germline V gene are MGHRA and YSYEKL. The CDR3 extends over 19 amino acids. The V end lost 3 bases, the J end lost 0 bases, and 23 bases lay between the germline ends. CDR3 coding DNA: TGCGCCAGCAGCCAGATTTTCACAAAGGCCATCGCAATGAACACTGAAGCTTTCTTT. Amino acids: CASSQIFTKAIAMNTEAFF.

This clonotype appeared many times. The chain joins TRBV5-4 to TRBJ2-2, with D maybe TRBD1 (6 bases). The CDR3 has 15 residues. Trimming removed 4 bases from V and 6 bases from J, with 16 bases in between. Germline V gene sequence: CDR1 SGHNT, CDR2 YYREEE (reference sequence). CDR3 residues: CASSPGQLKAGELFF. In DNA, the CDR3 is TGTGCCAGCAGCCCCGGACAGCTAAAGGCCGGGGAGCTGTTTTTT.

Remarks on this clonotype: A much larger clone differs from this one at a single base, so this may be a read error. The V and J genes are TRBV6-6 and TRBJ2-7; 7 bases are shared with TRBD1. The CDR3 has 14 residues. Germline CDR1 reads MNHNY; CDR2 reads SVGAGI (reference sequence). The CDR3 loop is CASSYRDRNYERYF. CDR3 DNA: TGTGCCAGCAGTTACCGGGACAGAAACTACGAGCGGTACTTC.

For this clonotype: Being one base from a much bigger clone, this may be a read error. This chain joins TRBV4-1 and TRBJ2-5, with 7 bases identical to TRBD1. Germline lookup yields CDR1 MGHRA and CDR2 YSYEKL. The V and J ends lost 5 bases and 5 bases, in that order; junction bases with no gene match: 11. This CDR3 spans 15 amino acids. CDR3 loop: CASSTRQGARETQYF. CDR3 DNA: TGCGCCAGCAGCACCCGACAGGGAGCGAGGGAGACCCAGTACTTC.

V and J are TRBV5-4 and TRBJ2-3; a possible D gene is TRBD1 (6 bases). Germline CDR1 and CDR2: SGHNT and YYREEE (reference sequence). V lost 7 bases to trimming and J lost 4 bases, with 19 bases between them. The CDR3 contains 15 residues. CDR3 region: CASGGHGTNSDTQYF. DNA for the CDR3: TGTGCCAGCGGGGGACACGGCACAAACTCAGATACGCAGTATTTT.

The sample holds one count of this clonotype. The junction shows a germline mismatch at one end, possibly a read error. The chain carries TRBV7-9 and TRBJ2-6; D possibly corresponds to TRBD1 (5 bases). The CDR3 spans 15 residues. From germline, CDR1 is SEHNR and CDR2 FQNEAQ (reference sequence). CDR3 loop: CASSRIGSGANVLTF. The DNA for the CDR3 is TGTGCCAGCAGCCGGATAGGATCTGGGGCCAACGTCCTGACGTTC.